The rows below give T cell receptor beta chains drawn from one sample of a study of cytomegalovirus exposure and HLA in healthy donors. Sequencing was performed with immunoSEQ multiplex PCR; in TCRdb, only in-frame clones are kept and a portion is missing. The sample holds approximately 160,000 clones, about 84% seen once. Sequenced sample: PBMCs. Receptor source: a man aged 18 to 29 in good health and CMV-seronegative. The CDR3 runs from the conserved cysteine through the conserved F or W. The D gene is left open where the match is weak. Clone size is not always given. Where it is, it says once, few, many or a class for expanded clones.

TGTGCCAGCGGCGGCAGGGGGCCAAACGAGCAGTACTTC	CASGGRGPNEQYF	TRBD1	TRBJ2-7	.	TRBV5-4
TGCGCCAGCAGTGACCTTAGACAGGTATCGGGCAATCAGCCCCAGCATTTT	CASSDLRQVSGNQPQHF	.	TRBJ1-5	.	TRBV10-1
TGCGCCAGCAGCTTCCGAACTACCTCCTCTGGGGCCAACGTCCTGACTTTC	CASSFRTTSSGANVLTF	.	TRBJ2-6	.	TRBV5-1
TGCAGCGTTCGCAGGGGTACTAATGAAAAACTGTTTTTT	CSVRRGTNEKLFF	.	TRBJ1-4	.	TRBV29-1
TGTGCCAGCAGCTTTTGGGGGCTTGAGCAGTTCTTC	CASSFWGLEQFF	.	TRBJ2-1	.	TRBV7-9
TGTGCCAGCAGTCGCCAGGGGGCGATCACCGGGGAGCTGTTTTTT	CASSRQGAITGELFF	TRBD1	TRBJ2-2	.	TRBV11-2
TGTGCCAGCAGCAAAGTGGCAGGGCAGAATAATGAAAAACTGTTTTTT	CASSKVAGQNNEKLFF	.	TRBJ1-4	.	TRBV21-1
TGTGCCTGGGCTCGGGATAGCGGGACCAATGAGCAGTTCTTC	CAWARDSGTNEQFF	TRBD2	TRBJ2-1	.	TRBV2
TGTGCCAGTAGTATCCGGACAGGCGTGCTCAATCAGCCCCAGCATTTT	CASSIRTGVLNQPQHF	TRBD1	TRBJ1-5	once	TRBV19
TGTGCCAGCAGCTGGCGCAGGGGAAGTGACGAGCAGTACTTC	CASSWRRGSDEQYF	.	TRBJ2-7	few	TRBV7-6
TGTGCCAGCAGCGCCCCACAGGGGGCGGTTAACACTGAAGCTTTCTTT	CASSAPQGAVNTEAFF	TRBD1	TRBJ1-1	.	TRBV7-9
TGTGCCAGCAGCCCCCTCTACAATGAGCAGTTCTTC	CASSPLYNEQFF	.	TRBJ2-1	.	TRBV7-2
TGCGCCAGCAGCTTGGCGACCACAGGGCTCGGGGCTGGCTACACCTTC	CASSLATTGLGAGYTF	.	TRBJ1-2	.	TRBV5-1
TGTGCCAGCAGCCCCGACAGGGACGAGCAGTACTTC	CASSPDRDEQYF	TRBD1	TRBJ2-7	once	TRBV6-6
TGTGCCAGCAGCTTAGTAACAGGGGCTTGGGGCGAGCAGTACTTC	CASSLVTGAWGEQYF	TRBD1	TRBJ2-7	.	TRBV11-3
TGTGCCAGCAGACTTGACAGGGGAAGAGGCTACACCTTC	CASRLDRGRGYTF	TRBD1	TRBJ1-2	.	TRBV2
TGTGCCAGCAGCCCGGGACAGGGGAGGGAGACCCAGTACTTC	CASSPGQGRETQYF	TRBD1	TRBJ2-5	.	TRBV5-4
TGTGCCAGCTCGAGAGAAAAGGGGGCTGGCAATCAGCCCCAGCATTTT	CASSREKGAGNQPQHF	TRBD1	TRBJ1-5	once	TRBV18
TGTGCCAGCCCCCGGTGGCAGACATACAATGAGCAGTTCTTC	CASPRWQTYNEQFF	.	TRBJ2-1	.	TRBV6-4
TGTGCCAGTAGTAGCCGTACAGGGGGAAGGGAAAAACTGTTTTTT	CASSSRTGGREKLFF	TRBD1	TRBJ1-4	.	TRBV19
TGTGCCAGCAGTTCCAGCGGTCCTAACCTCACAGATACGCAGTATTTT	CASSSSGPNLTDTQYF	.	TRBJ2-3	.	TRBV6-8
TGTGCCAGCAGTGAAGCGGGTTTACAGGGTCTGAACCAGCATTTT	CASSEAGLQGLNQHF	.	TRBJ1-5	.	TRBV6-1
TGTGCCAGCAGTACGATGGGGGGGCGAAGGAATGAGCAGTTCTTC	CASSTMGGRRNEQFF	.	TRBJ2-1	.	TRBV27
TGTGCCAGCAGTTTATCGGGCGGGAGGAGCTCCTACGAGCAGTACTTC	CASSLSGGRSSYEQYF	TRBD2	TRBJ2-7	.	TRBV27
TGTGCCAGCAGTGAAGGGGGGGAGATGGGCACTGAAGCTTTCTTT	CASSEGGEMGTEAFF	.	TRBJ1-1	.	TRBV2
TGCGCCAGCAGCCCTCTACGGGGGGTCTACAATGAGCAGTTCTTC	CASSPLRGVYNEQFF	TRBD2	TRBJ2-1	.	TRBV4-1
TGTGCCAGCAGCTCAGGGACAGGGGGCGACGTGGGGAATCAGCCCCAGCATTTT	CASSSGTGGDVGNQPQHF	TRBD1	TRBJ1-5	.	TRBV11-2
TGTGCCAGCAGGTTCGGACAGGTTGGGACCAATGAGCAGTTCTTC	CASRFGQVGTNEQFF	TRBD1	TRBJ2-1	.	TRBV6-6
TGCGCCAGCAGCTTAGGGGGCGCAGCTGAAGCTTTCTTT	CASSLGGAAEAFF	TRBD1	TRBJ1-1	.	TRBV5-1
TGTGCCAGTAGTCGGAGGGTTTCCTACGAGCAGTACTTC	CASSRRVSYEQYF	.	TRBJ2-7	.	TRBV19
TGTGCCACCTTAGACAGCACCACCGGGGAGCTGTTTTTT	CATLDSTTGELFF	.	TRBJ2-2	.	TRBV2
TGTGCCAGCAGCTTACCCCGGGACAGATATCGAGGAGAGACCCAGTACTTC	CASSLPRDRYRGETQYF	TRBD1	TRBJ2-5	.	TRBV11-2
TGTGCCAGCAGTTTACAAAAGCCGGGACAGGGGATGAACACTGAAGCTTTCTTT	CASSLQKPGQGMNTEAFF	TRBD1	TRBJ1-1	.	TRBV28
TGCAGCGTTGAAGTAGGGACAGGGGGCAATCAGCCCCAGCATTTT	CSVEVGTGGNQPQHF	TRBD1	TRBJ1-5	few	TRBV29-1
TGTGCCAGTAGTCTCTTCTCACCGGGTAGCACAGATACGCAGTATTTT	CASSLFSPGSTDTQYF	.	TRBJ2-3	.	TRBV19
TGCGCCAGCAGCCAGACCGGGACAGGGGGCTTTGAGCAGTACTTC	CASSQTGTGGFEQYF	TRBD1	TRBJ2-7	.	TRBV5-1
TGTGCCAGCAGAAGACAGGGCACAGATACGCAGTATTTT	CASRRQGTDTQYF	.	TRBJ2-3	.	TRBV28
TGTGCCAGCAGTTTATTGGCGGGACAGCCCACAGATACGCAGTATTTT	CASSLLAGQPTDTQYF	.	TRBJ2-3	.	TRBV28
TGTGCTAGCAACGACAGGGGGCTTTATCAGCCCCAGCATTTT	CASNDRGLYQPQHF	TRBD1	TRBJ1-5	few	TRBV7-7
TGTGCCAGCAGCGACAGGGGAAGGGATCAGCCCCAGCATTTT	CASSDRGRDQPQHF	TRBD1	TRBJ1-5	few	TRBV6-5
TGTGCCAGCAGTTTATTGATCGGGACAGCAGTCTATGGCTACACCTTC	CASSLLIGTAVYGYTF	TRBD1	TRBJ1-2	.	TRBV28
TGTGCCAGCAGTTTATGGATTCGCGGGAACTCAATTTTCCACGAGCAGTACTTC	CASSLWIRGNSIFHEQYF	.	TRBJ2-7	.	TRBV27
TGTGCCAGCAGCTTTTACCAGTCTTCCTACGAGCAGTACTTC	CASSFYQSSYEQYF	.	TRBJ2-7	.	TRBV7-2
TGTGCCAGCAGCGACCGGGATTCCAGCCCGACCTACGAGCAGTACTTC	CASSDRDSSPTYEQYF	.	TRBJ2-7	.	TRBV7-9
TGTGCCAGCAGCTTACCGCTCGACAGGGGGCCGGGCACTGAAGCTTTCTTT	CASSLPLDRGPGTEAFF	TRBD1	TRBJ1-1	.	TRBV7-9
TGTGCCAGCAGCCGTTCGGGGGACGAGCAGTACTTC	CASSRSGDEQYF	.	TRBJ2-7	.	TRBV7-9
TGCGCCAGCAGCCAAGCCCAGGGGGAAGATGGCTACACCTTC	CASSQAQGEDGYTF	TRBD1	TRBJ1-2	.	TRBV4-1
TGCAGCGCCCTCGGCCGGGGGGGCGGGAACACCGGGGAGCTGTTTTTT	CSALGRGGGNTGELFF	TRBD2	TRBJ2-2	.	TRBV29-1
TGTGCCAGCAGCTTAATACCGGACATCACAAAATGGGAGACCCAGTACTTC	CASSLIPDITKWETQYF	.	TRBJ2-5	.	TRBV11-3
TGTGCCAGCAGCTCCGACGACAGGGGGAGCTACGAGCAGTACTTC	CASSSDDRGSYEQYF	TRBD1	TRBJ2-7	.	TRBV7-2
TGTGCCAGCAGCCAAGGGACAGGGGATGGCTACACCTTC	CASSQGTGDGYTF	TRBD1	TRBJ1-2	.	TRBV4-2
TGTGCCAGCTTGGGGCTGAAAAGGACAGCCGGGACCTACACGTATTTT	CASLGLKRTAGTYTYF	.	TRBJ2-3	.	TRBV27
TGTGCCAGCAGTTCCTCAGGGACTAACTATGGCTACACCTTC	CASSSSGTNYGYTF	.	TRBJ1-2	.	TRBV28
TGTGCCAGCAGCTGGGCGACTAGCGGGGGGAGGAATGAGCAGTTCTTC	CASSWATSGGRNEQFF	TRBD2	TRBJ2-1	.	TRBV5-6
TGTGCCTGGAGTGTACTTGATAGCAATCAGCCCCAGCATTTT	CAWSVLDSNQPQHF	.	TRBJ1-5	.	TRBV30
TGTGCCAGCAGTGTCCAGCGGGAGGCCAACAATGAGCAGTTCTTC	CASSVQREANNEQFF	TRBD2	TRBJ2-1	.	TRBV27
TGTGCCAGCAAGCCTCACACCGGGGAGCTGTTTTTT	CASKPHTGELFF	.	TRBJ2-2	.	TRBV7-6
TGTGCCAGCAGCCCCCGTCGGGAGTTTGATCAGCCCCAGCATTTT	CASSPRREFDQPQHF	.	TRBJ1-5	.	TRBV7-2
TGTGCCAGCAGCAAGACTAGCGGGGGACCCAATGAGCAGTTCTTC	CASSKTSGGPNEQFF	TRBD2	TRBJ2-1	.	TRBV11-3